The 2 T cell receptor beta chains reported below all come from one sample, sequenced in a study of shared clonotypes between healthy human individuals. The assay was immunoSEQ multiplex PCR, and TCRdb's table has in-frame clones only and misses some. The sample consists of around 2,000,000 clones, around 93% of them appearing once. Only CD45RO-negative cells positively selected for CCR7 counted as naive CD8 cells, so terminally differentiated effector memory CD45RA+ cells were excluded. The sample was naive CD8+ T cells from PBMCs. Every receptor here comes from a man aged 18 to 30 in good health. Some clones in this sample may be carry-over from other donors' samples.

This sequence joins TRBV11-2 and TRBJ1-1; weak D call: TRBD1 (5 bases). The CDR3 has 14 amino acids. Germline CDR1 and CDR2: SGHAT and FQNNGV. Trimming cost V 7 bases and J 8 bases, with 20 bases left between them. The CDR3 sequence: CASIPSPRVPEAFF. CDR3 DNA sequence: TGTGCCAGCATCCCTTCACCCAGGGTGCCAGAAGCTTTCTTT.

The CDR3 coding sequence is TGCAGCGTTGAGAAGGTCCAGAGCTCCTACGAGCAGTACTTC. This gives the protein CSVEKVQSSYEQYF. V and J are TRBV29-1 and TRBJ2-7; no reliable D call. V lost 3 bases and J lost 0, with 12 bases in between. The CDR3 spans 14 residues. Germline CDR1 and CDR2: SQVTM and ANQGSEA.